Below, 31 T cell receptor beta chains from the same sample are listed, as sequenced in a study of T cells in Graves' hyperthyroidism and ophthalmopathy (dated by TCRdb to the late 2010s). The library was prepared using multiplex PCR. TCRdb lists the instrument as Illumina HiSeq 2000. The TCR beta CDR3 regions were amplified from RNA transcripts. The TCR CDR3 was subjected to a first round of RT-PCR using the HTBI primer set and the Qiagen OneStep RT-PCR kit. TCRdb ran its own pipeline on the public reads, namely fastp trimming at Q25 and MiXCR clone calling, and kept in-frame beta chains. Under each unique CDR3 protein, matching rows form one entry showing the most common genes and DNA. In all, the sample holds roughly 840,000 distinct CDR3 sequences, and roughly 37% of those were seen once. More than 7% of the sample lies in the top ten. Sequencing was performed on blood. The receptor source for this set is a man younger than 35 with Graves' hyperthyroidism.

This sequence joins TRBV7-2 and TRBJ2-7; D ambiguous. CDR3 length: 13 residues. Germline V gene data show CDR1 as SGHTA and CDR2 as FQGNSA. V shed 5 bases and J shed 4 bases, with 12 bases lying between them. CDR3 coding DNA: TGTGCCAGCAGCCAAGATTGGGCTTACGAGCAGTACTTC. Its translation is CASSQDWAYEQYF.

This clonotype was recorded a few times. CDR3 protein: CASRSDYSGRYEQYF. The DNA of the CDR3 is TGTGCCAGCAGATCCGATTATAGCGGACGCTACGAGCAGTACTTC. The chain recombines TRBV6-5 with TRBJ2-7; possible D gene TRBD2, 6 bases. The CDR3 contains 15 residues. V was trimmed by 6 bases and J by 3 bases, leaving 18 bases between them. Germline CDR1 and CDR2: MNHEY and SVGAGI.

This clonotype was found many times. This chain uses TRBV19 with TRBJ1-4; D might be TRBD1 (6 bases). From germline, CDR1 is LNHDA and CDR2 SQIVND (reference sequence). Trimming shortened V by 5 bases and J by 8 bases, and 18 bases separated the two germline ends. The CDR3 length is 15 residues. The chain's CDR3 is CASSSRQERREKLFF. For the CDR3, the DNA is TGTGCCAGTAGTTCCCGACAGGAGCGGAGAGAAAAACTGTTTTTT.

Ten or more counts support this clonotype. J is TRBJ2-5 and V is TRBV10-3; D may be TRBD1 (6 bases). The CDR3 covers 14 residues. Per germline, CDR1 ENHRY and CDR2 SYGVKD. V lost 4 bases to trimming and J lost 3 bases, with 12 bases between them. The chain's CDR3 is CAISARDTKETQYF. CDR3 in DNA: TGTGCCATCAGTGCGAGGGACACCAAAGAGACCCAGTACTTC.

This clonotype has a count of ten or more. V usage is TRBV19 and J usage is TRBJ2-2; D is undetermined. The V and J ends lost 5 bases and 5 bases respectively, with 9 bases between them. Germline V gene lookup returns CDR1 LNHDA and CDR2 SQIVND (reference sequence). The CDR3 totals 13 residues. The CDR3: CASSQMRTGELFF. CDR3 bases: TGTGCCAGTAGTCAAATGAGGACCGGGGAGCTGTTTTTT.

This clonotype was picked up many times. The rearrangement links TRBV20-1 to TRBJ2-7; D uncertain. The CDR3 is 12 amino acids. Germline loops: CDR1 DFQATT, CDR2 SNEGSKA (reference sequence). V was shortened by 6 bases and J by 3 bases, with 12 bases between the two germline ends. For the CDR3, the DNA is TGCAGTGCCTTTGACCGTGGCTACGAGCAGTACTTC. Its translation is CSAFDRGYEQYF.

This clonotype was counted only a few times. This chain joins TRBV4-1 and TRBJ1-2; 8 bases match TRBD1. The CDR3 runs to 15 residues. Trimming at V came to 7 bases and at J to 4 bases, leaving 11 bases not matched to a gene. CDR1 is MGHRA, CDR2 YSYEKL, per germline. CDR3 coding DNA: TGCGCCAGCACCTCCCGGACAGGGTCCTCCTATGGCTACACCTTC. Its protein is CASTSRTGSSYGYTF.

This clonotype was seen a few times. J is TRBJ1-6 and V is TRBV10-3; perhaps TRBD1 as D (5 bases). The CDR3 is 16 amino acids. Trimming removed 10 bases from V and 7 bases from J, with 23 bases in between. CDR1 and CDR2 from the germline V gene are ENHRY and SYGVKD. CDR3 protein: CASTDRRGGRNSPLHF. In DNA, the CDR3 is TGTGCCAGCACCGATCGGCGGGGCGGGAGAAATTCACCCCTCCACTTT.

The chain links TRBV10-3 to TRBJ2-7, with TRBD2 matching 10 bases. Germline lookup yields CDR1 ENHRY and CDR2 SYGVKD. The V gene end was trimmed by 4 bases and the J gene end by 1 base; junction bases not matched to a gene: 10. The CDR3 runs 17 residues. In DNA form, the CDR3 reads TGTGCCATCAGTGGAGCGGGGGGGAATTTAGGGTCCTACGAGCAGTACTTC. Translating it yields CAISGAGGNLGSYEQYF.

This clonotype came up once. The chain employs TRBV20-1 and TRBJ1-1, with no clear D. Germline assignment: CDR1 DFQATT and CDR2 SNEGSKA (reference sequence). The CDR3 sequence is 14 residues long. V dropped 0 bases and J dropped 1 base, with 9 bases sitting between them. As DNA, the CDR3 is TGCAGTGCTAGAGATCCCGCACCGAACACTGAAGCTTTCTTT. It is translated as CSARDPAPNTEAFF.

This clonotype was observed at least ten times. The chain links TRBV15 to TRBJ2-7; 12 bases line up with TRBD1. Germline V CDR1 and CDR2: LNHNV, YYDKDF (reference sequence). The CDR3 has 16 residues. J lost 6 bases, V lost 2 bases, and 8 bases had no gene match. CDR3 sequence reads: CATSRPGQGARGEQYF. The CDR3 bases are TGTGCCACCAGCAGACCGGGACAGGGGGCGAGAGGCGAGCAGTACTTC.

The genes are TRBV15 and TRBJ1-2, with a weak D call TRBD1 (5 bases). In germline, CDR1 is LNHNV, CDR2 YYDKDF (reference sequence). The V end was cut by 1 base, the J end by 5 bases, with 14 bases between. This CDR3 spans 15 amino acids. In nucleotides, the CDR3 is TGTGCCACCAGCAGAGGGGCGGGGGGGGGATATGGCTACACCTTC. Its translation is CATSRGAGGGYGYTF.

This clonotype was recorded a few times. V is TRBV14 and J is TRBJ2-5; 11 bases match TRBD2. The CDR3 has 17 amino acids. The junction had 11 bases not matched to a gene; V was cut back by 3 bases and J by 5 bases. Germline CDR1 and CDR2: SGHDN and FVKESK. The CDR3: CASSQATTSGRWETQYF. The CDR3 region has the DNA TGTGCCAGCAGCCAGGCCACAACTAGCGGGAGATGGGAGACCCAGTACTTC.

V and J are TRBV20-1 and TRBJ1-2; no clear D. Looked up from germline, CDR1 is DFQATT and CDR2 is SNEGSKA (reference sequence). Between the trimmed V and J ends, which lost 1 base and 5 bases, there was a span of 14 bases. CDR3 length: 14 amino acids. The CDR3 loop is CSARGKGMGYGYTF. Written as DNA, the CDR3 is TGCAGTGCTAGAGGCAAGGGAATGGGATATGGCTACACCTTC.

This clonotype was observed a few times. CDR3 coding DNA: TGTGCCAGCTCAAGGGGCACGGGGATCAATCAGCCCCAGCATTTT. Translated: CASSRGTGINQPQHF. The V call is TRBV5-5, the J call TRBJ1-5; D perhaps matches TRBD1 (5 bases). V shed 7 bases and J shed 3 bases, with 17 bases lying between them. The CDR3 is 15 amino acids. In germline, CDR1 is SGHKS, CDR2 YYEKEE (reference sequence).

The J gene is TRBJ2-2, the V gene TRBV19; D assignment may be TRBD1 or TRBD2 (6 bases each). This CDR3 is 14 amino acids long. CDR1 and CDR2 from the germline V gene are LNHDA and SQIVND (reference sequence). The V end lost 3 bases, the J end lost 7 bases, and 12 bases lay between the germline ends. DNA of the CDR3: TGTGCCAGTAGTATCGGGGGCAACGGCGGGGAGCTGTTTTTT. Protein sequence: CASSIGGNGGELFF.

In its sample, this clonotype was seen many times. This rearrangement joins TRBV7-6 to TRBJ1-4; D remains unclear. Trimming took off 3 bases at V and 6 bases at J, with 11 bases between the two ends. The CDR3 has 14 residues. Germline CDR1 is SGHVS and CDR2 is FNYEAQ. CDR3 in DNA: TGTGCCAGCAGCTTTGGGGTGGGAGATGAAAAACTGTTTTTT. Its protein is CASSFGVGDEKLFF.

The sample holds a few counts of this clonotype. The chain employs TRBV5-1 and TRBJ2-7, with 8 bases identical to TRBD1. Trimming took 4 bases from V and 7 from J; bases not matched to a gene: 13. This CDR3 comprises 15 residues. Germline CDR1 SGHRS, CDR2 YFSETQ. The CDR3 DNA reads TGCGCCAGCAGCCATCCCGACAGGGGAGAAAGAGAGCAGTACTTC. It is translated as CASSHPDRGEREQYF. Using reference TRBV5-1 and TRBJ2-7 for the parts outside the CDR3, the full variable domain is KAGVTQTPRYLIKTRGQQVTLSCSPISGHRSVSWYQQTPGQGLQFLFEYFSETQRNKGNFPGRFSGRQFSNSRSEMNVSTLELGDSALYLCASSHPDRGEREQYFGPGTRLTVT.

The chain links TRBV7-8 to TRBJ2-2; D not resolved. The CDR3 is made up of 13 amino acids. Trimming stripped 4 bases from V and 3 bases from J, with 6 bases between. The germline V gene encodes CDR1 SGHVS and CDR2 FQNEAQ. CDR3 sequence reads: CASSSYYTGELFF. The CDR3 DNA reads as TGTGCCAGCAGCTCTTACTACACCGGGGAGCTGTTTTTT.

This clonotype was seen repeatedly, ten times or more. The V call is TRBV15, the J call TRBJ2-7; the D gene is possibly TRBD1 (6 bases). Germline-derived CDR1 and CDR2 are LNHNV and YYDKDF (reference sequence). The CDR3 covers 14 residues. V was cut by 5 bases and J by 2 bases, with 13 bases left in between. This CDR3 is CATSGKGDTYEQYF. Written as DNA, the CDR3 is TGTGCCACCAGCGGGAAGGGGGACACCTACGAGCAGTACTTC. The full variable domain, its missing parts supplied by reference TRBV15 and TRBJ2-7, is DAMVIQNPRYQVTQFGKPVTLSCSQTLNHNVMYWYQQKSSQAPKLLFHYYDKDFNNEADTPDNFQSRRPNTSFCFLDIRSPGLGDTAMYLCATSGKGDTYEQYFGPGTRLTVT.

The sample holds many counts of this clonotype. This chain joins TRBV19 and TRBJ1-5; tentatively, D is TRBD1 (5 bases). V gave up 9 bases and J gave up 0 bases, with 12 bases separating them. Germline V gives CDR1 LNHDA, CDR2 SQIVND (reference sequence). The CDR3 has 14 residues. The CDR3 region has the DNA TGTGCCAGCCTGGGGCCTTATAGCAATCAGCCCCAGCATTTT. It is translated as CASLGPYSNQPQHF.

V and J are TRBV29-1 and TRBJ1-5, with D perhaps TRBD1 (6 bases). Germline V gives CDR1 SQVTM, CDR2 ANQGSEA. The CDR3 runs to 14 residues. The V end lost 5 bases, the J end lost 3 bases, and 14 bases lay between the germline ends. The CDR3 nucleotides read TGCAGCGTTAGGGGGTCCGGGGACAATCAGCCCCAGCATTTT. Protein: CSVRGSGDNQPQHF.

This clonotype has at least ten counts. This chain uses TRBV2 with TRBJ1-1, with D uncertain. V gave up 9 bases and J gave up 8 bases, with 22 bases separating them. The CDR3 extends over 14 amino acids. Germline assignment: CDR1 SNHLY and CDR2 FYNNEI. The CDR3 bases are TGTGCCAGTATAGAAGAGGGCAGGATTCTCGAAGCTTTCTTT. It is translated as CASIEEGRILEAFF.

Ten or more counts support this clonotype. V is TRBV24-1 and J is TRBJ2-5; D perhaps matches TRBD1 (6 bases). Germline V lookup: CDR1 KGHDR, CDR2 SFDVKD. The germline V and J ends were trimmed by 3 bases and 4 bases, with 14 bases remaining between them. The CDR3 spans 15 residues. Here the CDR3 DNA reads TGTGCCACCAGTGATCCAGGACAGAAGAGAGAGACCCAGTACTTC. Translation: CATSDPGQKRETQYF.

In its sample, this clonotype was seen many times. J is TRBJ2-7 and V is TRBV12-3 or TRBV12-4, with D unresolved. The length of the CDR3 is 13 residues. V lost 5 bases and J lost 7, with 15 bases in between. CDR3 loop: CASSTRAGREQYF. The CDR3 region has the DNA TGTGCCAGCAGTACCCGGGCCGGACGAGAGCAGTACTTC.

CDR3 bases: TGCAGTGCTAGCCCTGGGAAGACTGAAGCTTTCTTT. Encoded protein: CSASPGKTEAFF. The chain joins TRBV20-1 to TRBJ1-1; D call uncertain. Between the trimmed V and J ends, which lost 3 bases and 5 bases, there was a span of 10 bases. The CDR3 sequence is 12 residues long. CDR1 and CDR2 (germline): DFQATT, SNEGSKA (reference sequence).

This chain uses TRBV7-2 with TRBJ1-4; possibly TRBD1 for D (5 bases). The CDR3 spans 15 residues. Per the germline V gene, CDR1 is SGHTA and CDR2 is FQGNSA. Trimming removed 3 bases at V and 3 bases at J, with 11 bases between. CDR3 loop: CASSLGPNSNEKLFF. The CDR3 bases are TGTGCCAGCAGCTTGGGACCGAACTCTAATGAAAAACTGTTTTTT. Full variable domain (outside the CDR3, taken from reference TRBV7-2 and TRBJ1-4): GAGVSQSPSNKVTEKGKDVELRCDPISGHTALYWYRQSLGQGLEFLIYFQGNSAPDKSGLPSDRFSAERTGGSVSTLTIQRTQQEDSAVYLCASSLGPNSNEKLFFGSGTQLSVL.

This clonotype was counted a single time. The V gene is TRBV7-8, the J gene TRBJ1-5; the D is unclear. CDR3 length equals 16 residues. In germline, CDR1 is SGHVS, CDR2 FQNEAQ. With 10 bases removed from V and 0 bases from J, the gap between germline ends came to 19 bases. The CDR3 spells CATARQRRNSNQPQHF. DNA of the CDR3: TGTGCCACCGCCAGGCAGAGGAGAAATAGCAATCAGCCCCAGCATTTT.

V gene TRBV7-8 combines with J gene TRBJ2-5; 10 bases line up with TRBD2. The CDR3 covers 21 residues. CDR1 and CDR2 (germline): SGHVS, FQNEAQ. The V segment lost 2 bases and the J segment 7 bases; nucleotides outside the gene matches: 25. CDR3 DNA: TGTGCCAGCAGCTTAAATGTAAAAGGACTAGCGGATCTCACGCCAAGGGGGACCCAGTACTTC. It translates to CASSLNVKGLADLTPRGTQYF.

The gene calls are TRBV11-3 and TRBJ1-1; D uncertain. The CDR3 contains 15 residues. Germline V gene sequence: CDR1 SGHNT, CDR2 YENEEA. V lost 4 bases and J lost 4, with 16 bases in between. The CDR3 loop reads CASSSSGQLGTEAFF. CDR3 bases: TGTGCCAGCAGCTCATCAGGCCAACTCGGCACTGAAGCTTTCTTT.

As regards this clonotype: This may arise from a read error, as a much more abundant clone is one base away. Here the CDR3 reads CASSQYRGNYGYTF. CDR3 sequence (DNA): TGTGCCAGCAGCCAATACCGGGGTAACTATGGCTACACCTTC. The chain carries TRBV14 and TRBJ1-2; D uncertain. This CDR3 comprises 14 residues. V was clipped by 2 bases and J by 1 base, with 8 bases between them. Germline CDR1 reads SGHDN; CDR2 reads FVKESK.